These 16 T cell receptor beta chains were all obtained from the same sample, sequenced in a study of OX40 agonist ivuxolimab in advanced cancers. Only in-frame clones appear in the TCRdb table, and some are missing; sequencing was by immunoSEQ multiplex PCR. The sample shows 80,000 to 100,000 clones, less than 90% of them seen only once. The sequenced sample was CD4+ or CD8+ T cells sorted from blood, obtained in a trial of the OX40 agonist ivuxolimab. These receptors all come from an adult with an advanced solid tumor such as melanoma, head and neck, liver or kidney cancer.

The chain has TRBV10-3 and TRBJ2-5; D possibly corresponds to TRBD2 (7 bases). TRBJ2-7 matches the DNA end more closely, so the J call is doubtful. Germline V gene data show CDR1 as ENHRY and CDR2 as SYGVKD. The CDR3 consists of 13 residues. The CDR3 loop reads CAISGGGAVEQYF. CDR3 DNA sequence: TGTGCCATCAGCGGAGGGGGGGCCGTCGAGCAGTACTTC.

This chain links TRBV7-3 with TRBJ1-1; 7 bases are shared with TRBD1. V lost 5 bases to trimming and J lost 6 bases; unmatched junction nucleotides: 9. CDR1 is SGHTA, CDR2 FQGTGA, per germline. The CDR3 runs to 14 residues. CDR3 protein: CASSVGQSYPEAFF. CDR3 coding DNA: TGTGCCAGCAGCGTGGGACAGTCGTACCCTGAAGCTTTCTTT.

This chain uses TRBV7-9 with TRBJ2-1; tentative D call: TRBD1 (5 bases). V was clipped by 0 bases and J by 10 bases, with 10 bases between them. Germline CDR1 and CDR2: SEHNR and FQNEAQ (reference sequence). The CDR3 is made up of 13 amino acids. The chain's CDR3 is CASSLAGAVEQFF. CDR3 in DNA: TGTGCCAGCAGCTTAGCAGGGGCAGTGGAGCAGTTCTTC. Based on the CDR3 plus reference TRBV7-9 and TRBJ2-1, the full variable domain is DTGVSQNPRHKITKRGQNVTFRCDPISEHNRLYWYRQTLGQGPEFLTYFQNEAQLEKSRLLSDRFSAERPKGSFSTLEIQRTEQGDSAMYLCASSLAGAVEQFFGPGTRLTVL.

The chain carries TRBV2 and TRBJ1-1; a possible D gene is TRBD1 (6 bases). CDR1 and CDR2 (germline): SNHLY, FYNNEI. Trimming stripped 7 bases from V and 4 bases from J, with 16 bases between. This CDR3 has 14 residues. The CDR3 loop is CASTSQGEGTEAFF. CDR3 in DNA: TGTGCCAGCACTTCACAGGGAGAGGGCACTGAAGCTTTCTTT.

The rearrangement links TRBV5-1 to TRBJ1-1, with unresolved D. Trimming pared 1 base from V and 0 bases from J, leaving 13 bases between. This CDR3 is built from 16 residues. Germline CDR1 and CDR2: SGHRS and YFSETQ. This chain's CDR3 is CASSLIVPPMNTEAFF. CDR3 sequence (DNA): TGCGCCAGCAGCTTGATCGTCCCCCCGATGAACACTGAAGCTTTCTTT.

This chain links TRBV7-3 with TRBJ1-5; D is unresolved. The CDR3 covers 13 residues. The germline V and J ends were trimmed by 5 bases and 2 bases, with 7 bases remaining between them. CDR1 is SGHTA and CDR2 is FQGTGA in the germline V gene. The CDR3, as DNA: TGTGCCAGCAGCCCCGGGGGCAATCAGCCCCAGCATTTT. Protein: CASSPGGNQPQHF.

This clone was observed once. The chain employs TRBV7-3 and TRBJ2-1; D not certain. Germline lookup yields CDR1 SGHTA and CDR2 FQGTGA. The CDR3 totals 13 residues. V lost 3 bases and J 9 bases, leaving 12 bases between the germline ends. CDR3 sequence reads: CASSFDLHFEQFF. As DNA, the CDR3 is TGTGCCAGCAGCTTTGACCTTCATTTTGAGCAGTTCTTC.

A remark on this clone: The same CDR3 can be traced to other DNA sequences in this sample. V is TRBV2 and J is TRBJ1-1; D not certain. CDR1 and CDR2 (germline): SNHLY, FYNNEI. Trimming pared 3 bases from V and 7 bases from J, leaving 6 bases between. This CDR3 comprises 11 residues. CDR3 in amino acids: CASSEAVEAFF. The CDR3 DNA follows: TGTGCCAGCAGTGAGGCAGTTGAAGCTTTCTTT.

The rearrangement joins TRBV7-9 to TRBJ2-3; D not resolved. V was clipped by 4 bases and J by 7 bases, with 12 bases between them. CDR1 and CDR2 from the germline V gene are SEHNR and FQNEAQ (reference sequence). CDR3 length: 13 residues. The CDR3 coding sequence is TGTGCCAGCAGCTCCGGAGTGGGATATACGCAGTATTTT. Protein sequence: CASSSGVGYTQYF.

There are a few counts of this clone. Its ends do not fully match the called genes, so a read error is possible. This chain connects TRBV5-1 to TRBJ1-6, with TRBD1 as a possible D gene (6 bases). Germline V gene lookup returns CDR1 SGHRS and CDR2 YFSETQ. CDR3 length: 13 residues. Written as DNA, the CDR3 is TGCGCCAGCAGCTTCGATCAGGGGAGGATGGTGTACTTT. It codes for CASSFDQGRMVYF.

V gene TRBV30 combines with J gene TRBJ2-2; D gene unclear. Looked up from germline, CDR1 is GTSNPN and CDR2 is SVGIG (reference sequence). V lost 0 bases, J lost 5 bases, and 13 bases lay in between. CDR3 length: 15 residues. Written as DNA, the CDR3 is TGTGCCTGGAGTGTCCAACCCTCAAAGACCGGGGAGCTGTTTTTT. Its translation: CAWSVQPSKTGELFF.

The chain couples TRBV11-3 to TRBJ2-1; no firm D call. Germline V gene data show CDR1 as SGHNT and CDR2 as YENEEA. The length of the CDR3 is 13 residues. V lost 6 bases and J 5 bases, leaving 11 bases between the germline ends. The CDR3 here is CASSERMHNEQFF. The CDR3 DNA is TGTGCCAGCAGTGAGAGGATGCACAATGAGCAGTTCTTC.

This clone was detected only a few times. The CDR3 bases are TGTGCCAGCAGCTCGGGACTGCTCTACGAGCAGTACTTC. This gives the protein CASSSGLLYEQYF. The gene calls are TRBV7-9 and TRBJ2-7; weak D call: TRBD2 (6 bases). V was cut by 4 bases and J by 3 bases, with 10 bases left in between. This CDR3 contains 13 residues. Germline V gene sequence: CDR1 SEHNR, CDR2 FQNEAQ (reference sequence).

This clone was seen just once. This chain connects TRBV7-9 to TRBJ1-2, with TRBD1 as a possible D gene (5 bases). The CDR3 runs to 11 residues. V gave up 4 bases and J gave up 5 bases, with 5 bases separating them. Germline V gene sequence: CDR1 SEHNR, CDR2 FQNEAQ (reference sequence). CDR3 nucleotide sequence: TGTGCCAGCAGCTGGGGGTATGGCTACACCTTC. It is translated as CASSWGYGYTF.

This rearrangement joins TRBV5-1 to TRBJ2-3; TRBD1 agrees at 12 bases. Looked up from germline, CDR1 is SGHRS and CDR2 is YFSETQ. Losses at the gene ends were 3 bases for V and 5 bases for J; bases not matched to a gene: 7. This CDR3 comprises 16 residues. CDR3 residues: CASSSPGTGGRDTQYF. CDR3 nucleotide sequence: TGCGCCAGCAGCTCCCCCGGGACAGGGGGCAGAGATACGCAGTATTTT.

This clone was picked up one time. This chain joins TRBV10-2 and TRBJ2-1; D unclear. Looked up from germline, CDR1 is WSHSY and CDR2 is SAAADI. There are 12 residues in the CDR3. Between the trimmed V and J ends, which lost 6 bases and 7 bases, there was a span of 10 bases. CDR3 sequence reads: CASSQSPNEQFF. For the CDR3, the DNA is TGCGCCAGCAGCCAAAGCCCTAATGAGCAGTTCTTC.